These T cell receptor beta chains were read from a single sample in a study of T cells in narcolepsy. Only in-frame clones appear in the TCRdb table, and some are missing; sequencing was by immunoSEQ multiplex PCR. The table lists 34,000 or so clones, almost 80% of them singletons, with less than 5% in the top ten. Sequencing was performed on memory (CD45RA-) CD4+ T cells from blood. The receptor set was obtained from a human donor in good health. The CDR3 runs from the conserved cysteine through the conserved F or W. D genes are given only for firm matches. Clone size is shown for a subset of rows, as once, few, many or a class of expanded clone.

TRBJ2-1 . TRBV11-3 TRBD2 CASSFSGTLYNEQFF TGTGCCAGCAGTTTCAGCGGGACTCTTTACAATGAGCAGTTCTTC
TRBJ2-2 . TRBV2 TRBD2 CASMTGGNTGELFF TGTGCCAGCATGACGGGAGGTAACACCGGGGAGCTGTTTTTT
TRBJ2-7 . TRBV7-2 . CASSLEVGYEQYF TGTGCCAGCAGCCTTGAAGTGGGATACGAGCAGTACTTC
TRBJ1-1 . TRBV7-8 . CASSPYSGGANTEAFF TGTGCCAGCAGCCCCTACTCGGGAGGTGCGAACACTGAAGCTTTCTTT
TRBJ2-1 . TRBV5-1 TRBD2 CANSLIPGAGGSCNEQFF TGCGCCAACAGCTTGATTCCGGGAGCGGGGGGCTCCTGCAATGAGCAGTTCTTC
TRBJ2-7 . TRBV15 TRBD2 CATSDLIWTSGIGEQYF TGTGCCACCAGCGACCTTATCTGGACTAGCGGGATAGGCGAGCAGTACTTC
TRBJ2-5 once TRBV5-1 . CASASDQIGTQYF TGCGCCAGTGCATCAGACCAGATAGGGACCCAGTACTTC
TRBJ1-2 . TRBV2 . CASSEQWGNYGYTF TGTGCCAGCAGTGAGCAGTGGGGAAACTATGGCTACACCTTC
TRBJ2-4 once TRBV27 TRBD2 CASSPTGSGGRGLAKNIQYF TGTGCCAGCAGCCCGACCGGCTCGGGAGGGAGGGGACTAGCCAAAAACATTCAGTACTTC
TRBJ2-7 . TRBV7-9 . CASSSATYEQYF TGTGCCAGCAGCTCCGCAACCTACGAGCAGTACTTC